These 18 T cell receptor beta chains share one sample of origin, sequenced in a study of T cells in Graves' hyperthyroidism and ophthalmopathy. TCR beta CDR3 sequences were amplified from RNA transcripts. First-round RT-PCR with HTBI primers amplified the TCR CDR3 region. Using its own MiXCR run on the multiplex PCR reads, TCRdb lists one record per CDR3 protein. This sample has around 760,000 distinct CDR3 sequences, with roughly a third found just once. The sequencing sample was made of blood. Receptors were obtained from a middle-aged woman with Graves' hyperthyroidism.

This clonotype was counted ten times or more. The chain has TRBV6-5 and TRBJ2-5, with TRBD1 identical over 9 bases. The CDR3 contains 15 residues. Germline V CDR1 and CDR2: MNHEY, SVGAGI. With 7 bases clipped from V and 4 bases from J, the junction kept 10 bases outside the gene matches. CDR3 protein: CASTGWTGEIETQYF. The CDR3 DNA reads TGTGCCAGCACCGGATGGACAGGGGAGATAGAGACCCAGTACTTC.

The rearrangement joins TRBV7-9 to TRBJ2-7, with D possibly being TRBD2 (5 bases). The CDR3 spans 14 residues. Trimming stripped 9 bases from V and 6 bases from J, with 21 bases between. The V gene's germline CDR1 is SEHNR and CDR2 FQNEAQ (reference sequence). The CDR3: CASSIDREVGEQYF. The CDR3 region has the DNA TGTGCCAGTAGTATAGATCGGGAAGTGGGCGAGCAGTACTTC.

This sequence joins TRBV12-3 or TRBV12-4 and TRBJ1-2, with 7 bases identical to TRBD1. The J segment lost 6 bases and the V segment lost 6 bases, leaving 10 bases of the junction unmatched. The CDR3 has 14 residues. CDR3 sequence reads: CASRFGRGYHGYTF. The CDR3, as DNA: TGTGCCAGCAGATTCGGCAGGGGGTACCATGGCTACACCTTC.

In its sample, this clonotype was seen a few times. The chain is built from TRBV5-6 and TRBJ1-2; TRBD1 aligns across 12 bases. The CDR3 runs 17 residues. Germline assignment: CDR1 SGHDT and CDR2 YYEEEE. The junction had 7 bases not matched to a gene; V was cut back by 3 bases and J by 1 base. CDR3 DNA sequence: TGTGCCAGCAGCTCGGGACAGGGGGCGACCCATAACTATGGCTACACCTTC. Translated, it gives CASSSGQGATHNYGYTF.

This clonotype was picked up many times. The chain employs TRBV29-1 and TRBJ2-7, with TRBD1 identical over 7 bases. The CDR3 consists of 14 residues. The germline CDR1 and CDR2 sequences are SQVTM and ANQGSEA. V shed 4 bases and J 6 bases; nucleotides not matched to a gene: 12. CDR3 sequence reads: CSVVSRDSIGEQYF. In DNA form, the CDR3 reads TGCAGCGTTGTATCCAGGGACAGTATTGGCGAGCAGTACTTC.

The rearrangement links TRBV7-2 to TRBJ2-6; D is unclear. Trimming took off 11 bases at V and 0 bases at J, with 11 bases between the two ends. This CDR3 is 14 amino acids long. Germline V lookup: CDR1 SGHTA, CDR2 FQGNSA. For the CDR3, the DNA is TGTGCCTTTCCCCACGGCTCTGGGGCCAACGTCCTGACTTTC. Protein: CAFPHGSGANVLTF.

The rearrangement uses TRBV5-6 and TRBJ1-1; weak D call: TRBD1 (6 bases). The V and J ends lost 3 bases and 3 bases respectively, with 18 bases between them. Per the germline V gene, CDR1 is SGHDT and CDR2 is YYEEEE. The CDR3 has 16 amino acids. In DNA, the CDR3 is TGTGCCAGCAGCTCATGGCAGCAAGGGGGAGACACTGAAGCTTTCTTT. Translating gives CASSSWQQGGDTEAFF.

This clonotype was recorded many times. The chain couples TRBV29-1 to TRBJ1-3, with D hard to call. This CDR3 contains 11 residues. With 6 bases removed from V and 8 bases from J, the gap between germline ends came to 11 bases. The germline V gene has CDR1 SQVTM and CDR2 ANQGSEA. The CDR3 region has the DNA TGCAGCGTCTCGTACGGCGACACCATATATTTT. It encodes CSVSYGDTIYF.

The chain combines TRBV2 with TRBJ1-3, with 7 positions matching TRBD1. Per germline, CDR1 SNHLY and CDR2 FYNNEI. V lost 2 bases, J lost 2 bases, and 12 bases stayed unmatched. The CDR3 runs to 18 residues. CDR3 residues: CASSEYGPDRAAGNTIYF. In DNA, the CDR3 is TGTGCCAGCAGTGAATACGGTCCAGACAGGGCGGCTGGAAACACCATATATTTT. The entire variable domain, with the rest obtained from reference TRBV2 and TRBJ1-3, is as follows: EPEVTQTPSHQVTQMGQEVILRCVPISNHLYFYWYRQILGQKVEFLVSFYNNEISEKSEIFDDQFSVERPDGSNFTLKIRSTKLEDSAMYFCASSEYGPDRAAGNTIYFGEGSWLTVV.

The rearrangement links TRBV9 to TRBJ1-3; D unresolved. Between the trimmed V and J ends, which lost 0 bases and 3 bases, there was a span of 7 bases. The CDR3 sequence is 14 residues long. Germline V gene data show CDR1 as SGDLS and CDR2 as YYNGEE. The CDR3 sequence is CASSVGESGNTIYF. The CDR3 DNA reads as TGTGCCAGCAGCGTAGGAGAGAGTGGAAACACCATATATTTT.

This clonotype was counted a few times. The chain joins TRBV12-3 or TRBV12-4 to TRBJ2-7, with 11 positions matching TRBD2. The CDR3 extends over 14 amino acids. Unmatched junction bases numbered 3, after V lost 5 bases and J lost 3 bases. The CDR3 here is CASSIGTSGYEQYF. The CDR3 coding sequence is TGTGCCAGCAGTATCGGGACTAGCGGCTACGAGCAGTACTTC.

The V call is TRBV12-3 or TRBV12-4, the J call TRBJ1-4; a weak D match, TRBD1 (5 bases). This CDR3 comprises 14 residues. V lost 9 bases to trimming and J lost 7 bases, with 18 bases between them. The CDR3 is CASLRAGYGEKLFF. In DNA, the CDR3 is TGTGCCAGTCTCAGGGCAGGGTACGGTGAAAAACTGTTTTTT.

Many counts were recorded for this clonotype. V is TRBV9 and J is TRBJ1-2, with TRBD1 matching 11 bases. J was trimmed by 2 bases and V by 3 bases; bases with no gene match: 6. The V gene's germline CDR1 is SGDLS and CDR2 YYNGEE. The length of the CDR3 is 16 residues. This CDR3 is CASSDGQGAPNYGYTF. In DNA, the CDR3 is TGTGCCAGCAGCGACGGACAGGGGGCACCAAACTATGGCTACACCTTC. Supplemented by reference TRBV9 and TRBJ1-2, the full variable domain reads DSGVTQTPKHLITATGQRVTLRCSPRSGDLSVYWYQQSLDQGLQFLIQYYNGEERAKGNILERFSAQQFPDLHSELNLSSLELGDSALYFCASSDGQGAPNYGYTFGSGTRLTVV.

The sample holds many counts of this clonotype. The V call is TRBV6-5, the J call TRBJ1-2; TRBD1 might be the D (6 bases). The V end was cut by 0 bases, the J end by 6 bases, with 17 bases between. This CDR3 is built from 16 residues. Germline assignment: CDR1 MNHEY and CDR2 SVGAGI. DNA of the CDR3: TGTGCCAGCAGTTACTCGGCCAGGCCAGGGGCCGATGGCTACACCTTC. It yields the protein CASSYSARPGADGYTF.

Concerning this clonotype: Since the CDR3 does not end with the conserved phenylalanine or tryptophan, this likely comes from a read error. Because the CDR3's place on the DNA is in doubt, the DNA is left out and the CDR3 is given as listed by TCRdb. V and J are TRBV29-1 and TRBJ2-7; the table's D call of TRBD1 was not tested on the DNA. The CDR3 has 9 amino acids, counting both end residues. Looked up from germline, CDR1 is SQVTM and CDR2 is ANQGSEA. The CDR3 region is CSVVWGNRG.

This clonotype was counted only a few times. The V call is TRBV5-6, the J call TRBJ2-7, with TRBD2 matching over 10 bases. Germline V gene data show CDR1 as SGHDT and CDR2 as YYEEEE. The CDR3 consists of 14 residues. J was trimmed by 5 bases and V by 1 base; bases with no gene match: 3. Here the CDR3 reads CASSLLAGGNEQYF. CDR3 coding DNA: TGTGCCAGCAGCTTGTTAGCGGGAGGTAACGAGCAGTACTTC.

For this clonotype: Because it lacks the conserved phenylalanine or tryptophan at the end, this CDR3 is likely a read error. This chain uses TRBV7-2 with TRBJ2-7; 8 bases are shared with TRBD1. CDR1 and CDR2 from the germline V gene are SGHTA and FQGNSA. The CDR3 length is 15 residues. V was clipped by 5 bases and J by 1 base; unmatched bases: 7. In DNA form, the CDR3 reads TGTGCCAGCAGCCTCGTGGGGACAGGTTCCTACGAGCAGTACCTC. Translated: CASSLVGTGSYEQYL.

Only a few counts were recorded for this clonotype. For the CDR3, the DNA is TGCAGTGCTAGATCCTACCCAAACCGAGGACTAGCGGGGATCTCCTACGAGCAGTACTTC. Protein: CSARSYPNRGLAGISYEQYF. The rearrangement joins TRBV20-1 to TRBJ2-7; 12 bases map to TRBD2. Germline-derived CDR1 and CDR2 are DFQATT and SNEGSKA (reference sequence). V shed 2 bases, J shed 0 bases, and the junction held 17 bases outside the gene matches. The CDR3 consists of 20 residues.